A selection of T cell receptor beta chains follows, all from one sample in a study of T cell repertoires in cytomegalovirus infection. Each CDR3 protein is one row after TCRdb ran MiXCR on the reads. The repertoire holds fewer than 700,000 distinct CDR3 sequences, around 24% seen once, with 6.5% to 10% in the top ten. The sample comprised CD8+ T cells from PBMCs. The receptors here all came from a human donor in good health (CMV status not recorded). Some clones in this sample may be carry-over from other donors' samples. Both conserved end residues are part of each CDR3. The D gene is left open where the match is weak. Only part of the rows carry a size: once, few, many, or a class if the clone is expanded.

j_call d_call v_call clone_size cdr3_aa cdr3_nt
TRBJ2-1 - TRBV5-4 few CASSLGRQYNEQFF TGTGCCAGCAGCTTGGGGAGACAGTACAATGAGCAGTTCTTC
TRBJ2-1 - TRBV28 - CASSPEQSYNEQFF TGTGCCAGCAGTCCGGAACAGTCCTACAATGAGCAGTTCTTC
TRBJ1-1 - TRBV7-2 many CASSSVGHVMNTEAFF TGTGCCAGCAGCTCCGTGGGACACGTCATGAACACTGAAGCTTTCTTT
TRBJ2-7 TRBD2 TRBV20-1 - CSARPLGTSGYEQYF TGCAGTGCTAGACCCTTAGGGACTAGCGGGTACGAGCAGTACTTC
TRBJ2-3 - TRBV7-2 many CASTWEDRTDTQYF TGTGCCAGCACCTGGGAGGACCGCACAGATACGCAGTATTTT
TRBJ2-1 TRBD1 TRBV7-9 - CASSRHSGQGYTSNNEQFF TGTGCCAGCAGCCGACATTCGGGACAGGGGTATACATCAAACAATGAGCAGTTCTTC
TRBJ2-3 - TRBV20-1 - CSAITGTLTDTQYF TGCAGTGCTATTACCGGGACTCTCACAGATACGCAGTATTTT
TRBJ2-3 - TRBV6-5 - CASSYAGQGGSTDTQYF TGTGCCAGCAGTTACGCCGGACAGGGAGGGAGCACAGATACGCAGTATTTT
TRBJ2-7 TRBD1 TRBV29-1 few CSVGRQGVYEQYF TGCAGCGTTGGGAGACAGGGAGTCTACGAGCAGTACTTC
TRBJ2-3 - TRBV5-4 few CASSLAPSELADTQYF TGTGCCAGCAGCTTGGCCCCCAGTGAGTTGGCAGATACGCAGTATTTT
TRBJ2-3 - TRBV24-1 - CATSEGGDTQYF TGTGCCACCAGTGAAGGTGGGGATACGCAGTATTTT
TRBJ2-3 TRBD2 TRBV20-1 - CSATLTSGGSTDTQYF TGCAGTGCTACCCTAACTAGCGGGGGTTCCACAGATACGCAGTATTTT
TRBJ2-7 - TRBV6-2/TRBV6-3 few CASSFFNHEQYF TGTGCCAGCAGTTTCTTTAACCACGAGCAGTACTTC
TRBJ1-1 - TRBV28 - CASSFSGRGVRAEAFF TGTGCCAGCAGTTTCTCGGGGCGGGGGGTTCGGGCTGAAGCTTTCTTT
TRBJ1-1 TRBD1 TRBV7-9 - CANSVRTGKVPEAFF TGTGCCAACAGCGTACGGACAGGCAAGGTCCCTGAAGCTTTCTTT
TRBJ2-1 - TRBV5-4 - CASSPVPGHEQFF TGTGCCAGCAGCCCCGTGCCCGGCCATGAGCAGTTCTTC
TRBJ2-7 TRBD1 TRBV2 - CAIQQGGQYF TGTGCCATCCAACAGGGGGGGCAGTACTTC
TRBJ1-1 TRBD1 TRBV6-2/TRBV6-3 - CASRGGTGNTEAFF TGTGCCAGCAGGGGCGGGACAGGGAACACTGAAGCTTTCTTT
TRBJ2-5 - TRBV20-1 - CSASSLRQDQETQYF TGCAGTGCTAGCTCGTTAAGACAGGACCAAGAGACCCAGTACTTC